The clone carrying this TCR beta chain appeared a few times. Antigen unknown. These data are taken from a study of identical twins. Study-wide results and limits: Less excess twin sharing appeared in beta out-of-frame sequences. Findings came from cross-sectional statistics, without long-term follow-up of donors.

The CDR3 is made up of 13 amino acids. CDR1 and CDR2 from the germline V gene are SGHVS and FNYEAQ. Trimming took off 1 base at V and 4 bases at J, with 8 bases between the two ends. A universal primer binding site was introduced by template switching. The final cDNA contained unique molecular identifiers. One entry per CDR3 protein, called by TCRdb with MiXCR from the 5' RACE reads. Here the sample spans approximately 350,000 distinct CDR3 sequences, roughly an eighth being singletons. This sample was shared with a second study, whose subject was yellow fever vaccine responses in identical twins.

Sample: CD8+ T cells sorted from blood. The chain joins TRBV7-6 to TRBJ2-7; D is uncertain. This receptor was taken from a woman under 30 in good health. The CDR3 DNA reads as TGTGCCAGCAGCTTAGGTTTTCAGTACGAGCAGTACTTC. This encodes CASSLGFQYEQYF. Full variable domain (rest looked up from reference TRBV7-6 and TRBJ2-7): GAGVSQSPRYKVTKRGQDVALRCDPISGHVSLYWYRQALGQGPEFLTYFNYEAQQDKSGLPNDRFSAERPEGSISTLTIQRTEQRDSAMYRCASSLGFQYEQYFGPGTRLTVT.